This entry lists 26 T cell receptor beta chains sequenced from one sample in a study of T cells after yellow fever vaccination. Each CDR3 protein is one row after TCRdb ran MiXCR on the 5' RACE reads. The sample includes roughly 500,000 distinct CDR3 sequences, 15% to 20% seen only once; the top ten take 14%. The sequenced sample was PBMCs, obtained 15 days after the yellow fever booster vaccination. The receptors here all came from a man aged 25-40 years who received the YFV17D yellow fever vaccine.

This clonotype was seen a handful of times. This chain connects TRBV6-5 to TRBJ2-5; 7 bases agree with TRBD2. V lost 3 bases, J lost 2 bases, and 15 bases stayed unmatched. Germline CDR1 and CDR2: MNHEY and SVGAGI. The CDR3 loop spans 18 amino acids. The CDR3 spells CASSYTASGGARQETQYF. Written as DNA, the CDR3 is TGTGCCAGCAGTTATACGGCTAGCGGAGGGGCAAGGCAAGAGACCCAGTACTTC.

In DNA form, the CDR3 reads TGTGCCAGCAGTTTGGCAGGGGAGGTCCACGAGCAGTACTTC. Translating gives CASSLAGEVHEQYF. The rearrangement uses TRBV28 and TRBJ2-7; D may match TRBD1 or TRBD2 (6 bases each). The CDR3 sequence is 14 residues long. Per germline, CDR1 MDHEN and CDR2 SYDVKM. The germline V and J ends were trimmed by 3 bases and 5 bases, with 14 bases remaining between them.

This clonotype was recorded a few times. This chain links TRBV4-3 with TRBJ2-1; D is unresolved. This CDR3 has 14 amino acids. V was clipped by 3 bases and J by 2 bases, with 8 bases between them. Germline V CDR1 and CDR2: LGHNA, YSLEER. This chain's CDR3 is CASSHDRTYNEQFF. For the CDR3, the DNA is TGCGCCAGCAGCCATGATAGGACCTACAATGAGCAGTTCTTC.

This clonotype occurred a few times. The CDR3 bases are TGCAGTGCTCCCTCATTGGGGGAGGGCGAGAACACCGGGGAGCTGTTTTTT. It specifies CSAPSLGEGENTGELFF. The rearrangement joins TRBV20-1 to TRBJ2-2; 7 bases are shared with TRBD2. The V and J ends lost 5 bases and 1 base, in that order; junction bases with no gene match: 13. The V gene's germline CDR1 is DFQATT and CDR2 SNEGSKA (reference sequence). The CDR3 sequence is 17 residues long.

This chain uses TRBV20-1 with TRBJ1-4; D may be TRBD1 (6 bases). The germline V gene has CDR1 DFQATT and CDR2 SNEGSKA (reference sequence). The CDR3 length is 15 residues. V lost 0 bases and J lost 6, with 14 bases in between. The CDR3 coding sequence is TGCAGTGCTAGAGAGGGGGCGGGGTGGGATGAAAAACTGTTTTTT. This translates into CSAREGAGWDEKLFF.

This clonotype appeared a few times. This sequence joins TRBV5-1 and TRBJ2-3; D call uncertain. CDR1 is SGHRS and CDR2 is YFSETQ in the germline V gene. Trimming stripped 1 base from V and 2 bases from J, with 8 bases between. This CDR3 contains 14 residues. CDR3: CASSLRYTTDTQYF. The CDR3 nucleotides read TGCGCCAGCAGCTTGCGGTATACCACAGATACGCAGTATTTT.

This chain connects TRBV5-1 to TRBJ2-3; TRBD2 agrees at 10 bases. Germline V gene lookup returns CDR1 SGHRS and CDR2 YFSETQ. Trimming took 3 bases from V and 1 from J; bases not matched to a gene: 5. This CDR3 region has 16 residues. CDR3 coding DNA: TGCGCCAGCAGCTACCCCGGGACTAGCGGCACAGATACGCAGTATTTT. Translating it yields CASSYPGTSGTDTQYF.

V usage is TRBV29-1 and J usage is TRBJ1-1, with no clear D. V lost 3 bases, J lost 2 bases, and 10 bases lay in between. CDR3 length equals 13 residues. Looked up from germline, CDR1 is SQVTM and CDR2 is ANQGSEA. The CDR3 here is CSVEKVTNTEAFF. The DNA of the CDR3 is TGCAGCGTTGAGAAGGTGACTAACACTGAAGCTTTCTTT. Based on the CDR3 plus reference TRBV29-1 and TRBJ1-1, the full variable domain is SAVISQKPSRDICQRGTSLTIQCQVDSQVTMMFWYRQQPGQSLTLIATANQGSEATYESGFVIDKFPISRPNLTFSTLTVSNMSPEDSSIYLCSVEKVTNTEAFFGQGTRLTVV.

In its sample, this clonotype was seen a few times. The rearrangement joins TRBV20-1 to TRBJ1-6; D is possibly TRBD1 (6 bases). CDR1 and CDR2 from the germline V gene are DFQATT and SNEGSKA (reference sequence). The CDR3 contains 13 residues. With 0 bases removed from V and 7 bases from J, the gap between germline ends came to 7 bases. DNA of the CDR3: TGCAGTGCTAGAGACCAGGGGAATTCACCCCTCCACTTT. It specifies CSARDQGNSPLHF.

This clonotype showed up just a few times. This chain links TRBV5-1 with TRBJ2-7; 7 nucleotides agree with TRBD1. CDR1 is SGHRS, CDR2 YFSETQ, per germline. Germline trimming cut 4 bases from V and 4 bases from J; bases unmatched to any gene: 5. The CDR3 runs 13 residues. DNA of the CDR3: TGCGCCAGCAGCCCTCTACAGGGGTACGAGCAGTACTTC. Protein product: CASSPLQGYEQYF. Based on the CDR3 plus reference TRBV5-1 and TRBJ2-7, the full variable domain is KAGVTQTPRYLIKTRGQQVTLSCSPISGHRSVSWYQQTPGQGLQFLFEYFSETQRNKGNFPGRFSGRQFSNSRSEMNVSTLELGDSALYLCASSPLQGYEQYFGPGTRLTVT.

The V gene is TRBV14, the J gene TRBJ2-4; D gene unclear. CDR1 is SGHDN and CDR2 is FVKESK in the germline V gene. Trimming left V 0 bases short and J 11 bases short, with 8 bases between. CDR3 size: 12 residues. The CDR3 region is CASSQERLVQYF. In DNA, the CDR3 is TGTGCCAGCAGCCAAGAACGTTTGGTTCAGTACTTC.

This clonotype was counted between two and nine times. The chain recombines TRBV7-8 with TRBJ2-7; 11 positions match TRBD2. CDR3 length: 15 residues. CDR1 and CDR2 (germline): SGHVS, FQNEAQ. The J segment lost 1 base and the V segment lost 6 bases, leaving 5 bases of the junction unmatched. CDR3 DNA: TGTGCCAGCAGTTGGGGACTAGCGGTATCCTACGAGCAGTACTTC. The encoded protein is CASSWGLAVSYEQYF.

This clonotype has a handful of counts. The V and J genes are TRBV7-2 and TRBJ2-7; unclear D gene. The CDR3 extends over 14 amino acids. V was clipped by 1 base and J by 3 bases, with 10 bases between them. Per germline, CDR1 SGHTA and CDR2 FQGNSA. DNA for the CDR3: TGTGCCAGCAGCTTAGTTAACAGAGGCTACGAGCAGTACTTC. It specifies CASSLVNRGYEQYF.

This clonotype showed up many times. The V gene is TRBV19, the J gene TRBJ1-1; D gene ambiguous. The CDR3 extends over 13 amino acids. Trimming removed 9 bases from V and 1 base from J, with 12 bases in between. Germline V CDR1 and CDR2: LNHDA, SQIVND (reference sequence). CDR3 sequence: CASSRTGNTEAFF. The DNA for the CDR3 is TGTGCCAGCAGCCGAACCGGGAACACTGAAGCTTTCTTT.

This clonotype was observed a few times. The rearrangement links TRBV5-1 to TRBJ2-1; 8 nucleotides align to TRBD1. The CDR3 loop spans 13 amino acids. V gave up 5 bases and J gave up 9 bases; unmatched junction bases: 7. Germline CDR1 and CDR2: SGHRS and YFSETQ. CDR3 protein: CASSWTGLGEQFF. The CDR3 nucleotides read TGCGCCAGCAGTTGGACAGGGCTCGGTGAGCAGTTCTTC.

Many counts were recorded for this clonotype. The chain has TRBV27 and TRBJ2-5; tentatively, D is TRBD1 or TRBD2 (5 bases each). Germline V CDR1 and CDR2: MNHEY, SMNVEV (reference sequence). The CDR3 loop spans 14 amino acids. V lost 2 bases and J lost 3, with 10 bases in between. CDR3 sequence (DNA): TGTGCCAGCAGTTTAGGTGGGGGAAAAGAGACCCAGTACTTC. This gives the protein CASSLGGGKETQYF.

A few counts support this clonotype. The chain is built from TRBV7-8 and TRBJ2-2; 10 bases map to TRBD2. The CDR3 has 18 amino acids. Germline V gene lookup returns CDR1 SGHVS and CDR2 FQNEAQ. V dropped 5 bases and J dropped 5; count of bases not matched to a gene: 14. The CDR3 DNA follows: TGTGCCAGCAGCCCTATAGGACTAGCGGATCAAACGACCGGGGAGCTGTTTTTT. This encodes CASSPIGLADQTTGELFF.

This chain joins TRBV18 and TRBJ2-1, with TRBD2 matching over 14 bases. CDR3 length equals 17 residues. J was trimmed by 8 bases and V by 3 bases; bases with no gene match: 9. Germline lookup yields CDR1 KGHSH and CDR2 LQKENI. CDR3 sequence reads: CASSPRGTSGSIHEQFF. The CDR3 region has the DNA TGTGCCAGCTCACCTAGAGGGACTAGCGGGAGTATACATGAGCAGTTCTTC. The complete variable domain, with remaining parts taken from reference TRBV18 and TRBJ2-1, reads NAGVMQNPRHLVRRRGQEARLRCSPMKGHSHVYWYRQLPEEGLKFMVYLQKENIIDESGMPKERFSAEFPKEGPSILRIQQVVRGDSAAYFCASSPRGTSGSIHEQFFGPGTRLTVL.

This clonotype was counted between two and nine times. The CDR3 nucleotides are TGTGCCAGCAGTTTATGGGGGGCGGGGGAGACCCAGTACTTC. Protein product: CASSLWGAGETQYF. V usage is TRBV12-3 or TRBV12-4 and J usage is TRBJ2-5; the D call may be TRBD1 or TRBD2 (6 bases each). V was shortened by 2 bases and J by 5 bases, with 12 bases between the two germline ends. CDR3 size: 14 residues.

V and J are TRBV29-1 and TRBJ1-2, with TRBD1 matching over 11 bases. J was trimmed by 3 bases and V by 1 base; bases with no gene match: 4. Germline CDR1 reads SQVTM; CDR2 reads ANQGSEA. The CDR3 covers 15 residues. The CDR3 protein is CSVEVGQGVDYGYTF. The CDR3 bases are TGCAGCGTTGAAGTGGGACAGGGGGTGGACTATGGCTACACCTTC.

This clonotype has just a few counts. The CDR3 coding sequence is TGTGCCAGCAGCTTGTTCGCGGGGAACACCGGGGAGCTGTTTTTT. Amino acid sequence: CASSLFAGNTGELFF. The J gene is TRBJ2-2, the V gene TRBV5-6, with a weak D call TRBD2 (5 bases). Germline V gene sequence: CDR1 SGHDT, CDR2 YYEEEE. Trimming stripped 1 base from V and 1 base from J, with 8 bases between. The CDR3 is 15 residues long.

The chain couples TRBV12-3 or TRBV12-4 to TRBJ2-7; 8 nucleotides align to TRBD1. V shed 6 bases and J 3 bases; nucleotides not matched to a gene: 19. The CDR3 runs to 18 residues. This CDR3 reads CASRGPGQVDPSNYEQYF. DNA for the CDR3: TGTGCCAGCAGGGGGCCGGGACAGGTGGACCCGTCGAACTACGAGCAGTACTTC.

The CDR3 region is CASSSGRTSLFF. The CDR3 nucleotides are TGTGCCAGCAGTTCAGGGCGAACCTCACTGTTTTTT. This chain joins TRBV7-2 and TRBJ1-4, with D possibly TRBD1 on 5 matching bases. The CDR3 runs to 12 residues. Deletions cut 6 bases from V and 13 bases from J, with 15 bases between. The germline CDR1 and CDR2 sequences are SGHTA and FQGNSA.

The rearrangement joins TRBV10-3 to TRBJ2-7; D may be TRBD1 (6 bases). CDR1 is ENHRY, CDR2 SYGVKD, per germline. Trimming shortened V by 3 bases and J by 1 base, and 13 bases separated the two germline ends. CDR3 length: 15 amino acids. CDR3 nucleotides: TGTGCCATCAGTGAAGTAGGGGGTACATCCTACGAGCAGTACTTC. Translation gives CAISEVGGTSYEQYF.

The CDR3 here is CASSQDHGGRRNEQFF. The CDR3 bases are TGCGCCAGCAGCCAAGATCATGGCGGGAGAAGGAATGAGCAGTTCTTC. V is TRBV4-3 and J is TRBJ2-1, with 7 bases fitting TRBD2. Trimming cost V 0 bases and J 7 bases; bases outside gene matches: 9. This CDR3 spans 16 amino acids. Germline lookup yields CDR1 LGHNA and CDR2 YSLEER.

This clonotype occurred a few times. This sequence joins TRBV28 and TRBJ1-3; weak D call: TRBD1 (6 bases). This CDR3 has 16 residues. Germline CDR1 MDHEN, CDR2 SYDVKM. Trimming removed 7 bases at V and 4 bases at J, with 20 bases between. The CDR3 DNA follows: TGTGCCAGCACTCTTCGCCCCCAGGGGTACGGAAACACCATATATTTT. This sequence encodes CASTLRPQGYGNTIYF.